The following is a T cell receptor beta chain sequence with its context. Which antigen it targets is not known. One base away there is no much larger clone; base qualities are not given. These data originate in a study of T cell responses to AZD1222 COVID-19 vaccine (TCRdb year 2021). Background on the whole study: TCR sequencing covered over 230 trial participants: some 210 given two doses of AZD1222 and 26 given two doses of MenACWY control vaccine. Trial participants were enrolled into age subgroups of 18-55, 56-69 and 70-plus years, which contained around 140, 26 and 57 TCR-sequenced participants, respectively.

The CDR3 regions of human TCRbeta chains were analyzed by immunosequencing. Concerning the study's data processing: TCRs in the repertoires were matched against a reference library of SARS-CoV-2-specific TCRs that had been generated with the MIRA antigen-specificity platform. Breadth was defined as the fraction of unique TCRs that were SARS-CoV-2-associated. Depth was defined as the fraction of total T cells that were SARS-CoV-2-associated. Using the MIRA data, every spike-specific TCR was mapped to the spike region that the TCR reacted to and assigned to either a CD4 or a CD8 class. Log10-transformed breadth and depth values were compared by one-way ANOVA with Sidak's multiple comparisons tests. TCRdb obtained this table from immuneACCESS and retained in-frame rearrangements with V and J assigned. These tables miss some clones; where compared with another copy, unresolved V genes account for less than half of the shortfall, and the remainder is unexplained. V and J calls and clone size are as listed in that table; D and trimming were resolved from the DNA. This sample is represented by around 91,000 clones; 80% to 95% of them were singletons. The top ten clones comprise around 8.6% of the sample.

What the authors observed across the whole study: Epitopes outside the regions mutated in the B.1.351 and B.1.1.7 variants were reportedly recognized by nearly half of the unique spike-specific TCRs. CD4 TCRs associated with the vaccine covered the entire spike protein, and the dominant responses were in regions 160-218 and 743-854. After two AZD1222 doses, spike-specific TCR breadth and depth were significantly higher than at day 0 and than in MenACWY recipients. Participants were mostly white British and included more females than males, and it was suggested by the authors that clonal diversity may have been underestimated. Only a handful of AZD1222 recipients were SARS-CoV-2 seropositive at baseline, limiting conclusions about previously exposed vaccinees. The 56-69-year group was small, and its depth increase did not reach significance, likely because of low power. Because no samples from the day 14 peak response were available, repertoires could be characterized only after the peak T cell response.

V trim: 4 bases; J trim: 0 bases; unmatched bases: 9. Inclusive of the bounding cysteine and phenylalanine, the CDR3 is 16 residues long. Only the CDR3 DNA is retained, 48 bases long and in frame from the first base. CDR1 and CDR2 were assigned from the germline V gene as SGHRS and YFSETQ. The time point label for this specimen denotes: about 28 days (+/-7) after the second vaccine dose. Because spike-specific TCR depth and breadth did not differ between the two schedules, AZD1222 recipients who got a second dose at roughly 4 weeks were pooled with those who got a second dose at roughly 12 weeks. Samples from vaccinated people were obtained from the UK trials COV001 and COV002, which included a single-blind randomized controlled phase 2/3 trial of AZD1222 (ChAdOx1 nCoV-19) in healthy adults. Trial participant PBMC samples were collected at day 0 and day 28 after the second dose for TCRbeta chain sequencing.

The sequence was collected from an adult who received the AZD1222 COVID-19 vaccine. Material: peripheral blood, obtained 28 days after the second AZD1222 dose. The chain couples TRBV5-1 to TRBJ1-1; TRBD1 aligns with 7 central bases. CDR3 region: CASSPDPGQMNTEAFF. The bases read TGCGCCAGCAGCCCAGACCCGGGACAGATGAACACTGAAGCTTTCTTT.